Listed below are T cell receptor beta chains from one sample, sequenced in a study of beta chain features in type 1 diabetes. The assay was immunoSEQ multiplex PCR, and TCRdb's table has in-frame clones only and misses some. This sample has about 900,000 clones; roughly a sixth occur once, and the top ten carry about 0.02%. The sample comprised naive CD4+ T cells from blood. The receptors were gathered from a woman younger than 35 in good health. Both conserved end residues are part of each CDR3. Each record gives: D gene, clone size, J gene, V gene, CDR3 protein, CDR3 DNA. D genes are given only for firm matches. A row's size may be missing; if present it is once, few, many or a size class.

d_gene: -; abundance: -; j_gene: TRBJ2-5; v_gene: TRBV6-1; CDR3aa: CASSRRGQNQETQYF; CDR3nt: TGTGCCAGCAGTCGGAGGGGACAGAACCAAGAGACCCAGTACTTC
d_gene: -; abundance: few; j_gene: TRBJ1-1; v_gene: TRBV14; CDR3aa: CASSQVRGRNTEAFF; CDR3nt: TGTGCCAGCAGCCAAGTGAGAGGGCGGAACACTGAAGCTTTCTTT
d_gene: -; abundance: -; j_gene: TRBJ1-3; v_gene: TRBV7-9; CDR3aa: CASVSTGRGSGNTIYF; CDR3nt: TGTGCCAGCGTCTCGACCGGCAGAGGCTCTGGAAACACCATATATTTT
d_gene: -; abundance: few; j_gene: TRBJ2-7; v_gene: TRBV5-1; CDR3aa: CASSLGGPQSAREQYF; CDR3nt: TGCGCCAGCAGCTTGGGAGGCCCTCAGTCTGCTCGGGAGCAGTACTTC
d_gene: -; abundance: few; j_gene: TRBJ1-6; v_gene: TRBV7-9; CDR3aa: CASSSQLATGRNSPLHF; CDR3nt: TGTGCCAGCAGCTCCCAGTTAGCTACGGGGCGCAATTCACCCCTCCACTTT
d_gene: -; abundance: few; j_gene: TRBJ1-2; v_gene: TRBV19; CDR3aa: CASSSSGLHYGYTF; CDR3nt: TGTGCCAGTAGTAGCTCTGGACTACACTATGGCTACACCTTC
d_gene: -; abundance: -; j_gene: TRBJ2-5; v_gene: TRBV10-3; CDR3aa: CAISVGDQETQYF; CDR3nt: TGTGCCATCAGTGTTGGAGACCAAGAGACCCAGTACTTC
d_gene: -; abundance: -; j_gene: TRBJ1-1; v_gene: TRBV6-5; CDR3aa: CASSLTTGYTEAFF; CDR3nt: TGTGCCAGCAGTCTTACAACAGGCTATACTGAAGCTTTCTTT
d_gene: TRBD1; abundance: -; j_gene: TRBJ2-7; v_gene: TRBV18; CDR3aa: CASSQQGWDEQYF; CDR3nt: TGTGCCAGCTCACAACAGGGGTGGGACGAGCAGTACTTC
d_gene: -; abundance: few; j_gene: TRBJ1-3; v_gene: TRBV5-1; CDR3aa: CASSLDGGGNTIYF; CDR3nt: TGCGCCAGCAGCCTAGATGGAGGAGGAAACACCATATATTTT
d_gene: TRBD1; abundance: -; j_gene: TRBJ1-1; v_gene: TRBV6-1; CDR3aa: CASSRSGTANTEAFF; CDR3nt: TGTGCCAGCAGTAGATCCGGGACAGCGAACACTGAAGCTTTCTTT
d_gene: -; abundance: few; j_gene: TRBJ2-1; v_gene: TRBV6-5; CDR3aa: CATRDIGGNEQFF; CDR3nt: TGTGCCACCCGGGACATTGGGGGCAATGAGCAGTTCTTC
d_gene: -; abundance: -; j_gene: TRBJ2-3; v_gene: TRBV18; CDR3aa: CASSAQHTDTQYF; CDR3nt: TGTGCCAGCTCGGCACAGCACACAGATACGCAGTATTTT
d_gene: -; abundance: -; j_gene: TRBJ1-5; v_gene: TRBV6-5; CDR3aa: CASSSHGTPNQPQHF; CDR3nt: TGTGCCAGCAGTTCGCACGGAACACCCAATCAGCCCCAGCATTTT
d_gene: TRBD2; abundance: -; j_gene: TRBJ2-3; v_gene: TRBV4-2; CDR3aa: CASSQDIGTSGRASDTQYF; CDR3nt: TGTGCCAGCAGCCAAGATATAGGGACTAGCGGGAGGGCGTCAGATACGCAGTATTTT
d_gene: TRBD1; abundance: few; j_gene: TRBJ1-1; v_gene: TRBV19; CDR3aa: CASSPGQGRYTEAFF; CDR3nt: TGTGCCAGTAGCCCGGGACAGGGGCGATACACTGAAGCTTTCTTT
d_gene: TRBD1; abundance: -; j_gene: TRBJ2-5; v_gene: TRBV14; CDR3aa: CASSLRTGRETQYF; CDR3nt: TGTGCCAGCAGCCTTCGGACAGGTAGAGAGACCCAGTACTTC
d_gene: -; abundance: few; j_gene: TRBJ2-5; v_gene: TRBV13; CDR3aa: CASSLGLGGAQETQYF; CDR3nt: TGTGCCAGCAGCTTAGGCCTAGGGGGGGCCCAGGAGACCCAGTACTTC
d_gene: -; abundance: few; j_gene: TRBJ1-5; v_gene: TRBV11-2; CDR3aa: CASSLANGGNQPQHF; CDR3nt: TGTGCCAGCAGCTTAGCCAACGGAGGCAATCAGCCCCAGCATTTT
d_gene: TRBD1; abundance: few; j_gene: TRBJ2-3; v_gene: TRBV6-5; CDR3aa: CASRTGWADTQYF; CDR3nt: TGTGCCAGCAGGACAGGGTGGGCAGATACGCAGTATTTT
d_gene: TRBD1; abundance: -; j_gene: TRBJ2-5; v_gene: TRBV6-5; CDR3aa: CASSSRQGRQETQYF; CDR3nt: TGTGCCAGCAGTTCGAGACAGGGTCGGCAAGAGACCCAGTACTTC
d_gene: -; abundance: few; j_gene: TRBJ1-1; v_gene: TRBV29-1; CDR3aa: CSVAPQRNTEAFF; CDR3nt: TGCAGCGTTGCGCCTCAGCGGAACACTGAAGCTTTCTTT
d_gene: -; abundance: -; j_gene: TRBJ1-2; v_gene: TRBV19; CDR3aa: CASCLDSEKSNYGYTF; CDR3nt: TGTGCCAGTTGCTTAGACAGCGAGAAATCTAACTATGGCTACACCTTC
d_gene: TRBD2; abundance: -; j_gene: TRBJ2-5; v_gene: TRBV7-2; CDR3aa: CASSFQGLAGGETQYF; CDR3nt: TGTGCCAGCAGCTTTCAAGGACTAGCGGGAGGTGAGACCCAGTACTTC
d_gene: TRBD2; abundance: -; j_gene: TRBJ2-1; v_gene: TRBV9; CDR3aa: CASSVGGLAGNNEQFF; CDR3nt: TGTGCCAGCAGCGTAGGAGGACTAGCGGGGAACAATGAGCAGTTCTTC
d_gene: TRBD2; abundance: few; j_gene: TRBJ2-1; v_gene: TRBV4-3; CDR3aa: CASSPSGSPYEQFF; CDR3nt: TGCGCCAGCAGCCCTAGCGGGAGTCCGTATGAGCAGTTCTTC
d_gene: -; abundance: -; j_gene: TRBJ2-2; v_gene: TRBV10-3; CDR3aa: CAIRGAGELFF; CDR3nt: TGTGCCATCAGGGGGGCCGGGGAGCTGTTTTTT
d_gene: TRBD2; abundance: few; j_gene: TRBJ2-1; v_gene: TRBV15; CDR3aa: CATGGSPWGGEQFF; CDR3nt: TGTGCCACCGGCGGGAGTCCTTGGGGCGGTGAGCAGTTCTTC
d_gene: -; abundance: -; j_gene: TRBJ2-5; v_gene: TRBV29-1; CDR3aa: CSVIRGAAETQYF; CDR3nt: TGCAGCGTAATACGGGGGGCCGCAGAGACCCAGTACTTC
d_gene: -; abundance: -; j_gene: TRBJ1-5; v_gene: TRBV7-8; CDR3aa: CASSLEGPQPQHF; CDR3nt: TGTGCCAGCAGCTTGGAGGGGCCCCAGCCCCAGCATTTT
d_gene: -; abundance: few; j_gene: TRBJ1-4; v_gene: TRBV5-1; CDR3aa: CASSPGQIATNEKLFF; CDR3nt: TGCGCCAGCAGCCCCGGACAGATTGCAACTAATGAAAAACTGTTTTTT
d_gene: -; abundance: -; j_gene: TRBJ2-7; v_gene: TRBV7-3; CDR3aa: CASSPGGTYEQYF; CDR3nt: TGTGCCAGCAGCCCAGGAGGCACCTACGAGCAGTACTTC
d_gene: -; abundance: -; j_gene: TRBJ2-2; v_gene: TRBV27; CDR3aa: CASSFKTGVRTGELFF; CDR3nt: TGTGCCAGCAGTTTCAAAACGGGAGTACGGACCGGGGAGCTGTTTTTT
d_gene: TRBD1; abundance: -; j_gene: TRBJ1-1; v_gene: TRBV5-1; CDR3aa: CASSSTGTGTTEAFF; CDR3nt: TGCGCCAGCAGCTCGACCGGGACAGGGACCACTGAAGCTTTCTTT
d_gene: TRBD1; abundance: -; j_gene: TRBJ2-7; v_gene: TRBV6-5; CDR3aa: CASSYSGQGVYEQYF; CDR3nt: TGTGCCAGCAGTTACTCGGGACAGGGCGTCTACGAGCAGTACTTC
d_gene: -; abundance: -; j_gene: TRBJ1-5; v_gene: TRBV7-9; CDR3aa: CASSPPGTHSNQPQHF; CDR3nt: TGTGCCAGCAGCCCCCCAGGCACTCATAGCAATCAGCCCCAGCATTTT
d_gene: TRBD2; abundance: -; j_gene: TRBJ2-1; v_gene: TRBV7-9; CDR3aa: CASSPSGSEYNEQFF; CDR3nt: TGTGCCAGCAGCCCCAGCGGGAGTGAGTACAATGAGCAGTTCTTC
d_gene: TRBD2; abundance: -; j_gene: TRBJ2-1; v_gene: TRBV7-2; CDR3aa: CASSPSGLTNNEQFF; CDR3nt: TGTGCCAGCAGCCCTAGCGGACTAACAAACAATGAGCAGTTCTTC
d_gene: -; abundance: few; j_gene: TRBJ2-5; v_gene: TRBV2; CDR3aa: CASSPPLWGQETQYF; CDR3nt: TGTGCCAGCAGCCCGCCCCTCTGGGGCCAAGAGACCCAGTACTTC
d_gene: -; abundance: -; j_gene: TRBJ2-7; v_gene: TRBV7-2; CDR3aa: CASSTSPTGYEQYF; CDR3nt: TGTGCCAGCAGCACCTCGCCTACGGGTTACGAGCAGTACTTC
d_gene: TRBD1; abundance: few; j_gene: TRBJ2-1; v_gene: TRBV29-1; CDR3aa: CSVRPGTENNEQFF; CDR3nt: TGCAGCGTCCGTCCCGGGACAGAGAACAATGAGCAGTTCTTC